These 21 T cell receptor beta chains were all obtained from the same sample, sequenced in a study of cytomegalovirus exposure and HLA in healthy donors. The PCR had 60 Vbeta and 13 Jbeta primers. Sequencing used immunoSEQ multiplex PCR; TCRdb keeps in-frame clones, though not all of them. This sample has fewer than 200,000 clones, with 75% found just once. Sequencing input: PBMCs. The receptors come from a male donor in good health and CMV-seronegative.

The chain links TRBV7-8 to TRBJ2-3; 8 nucleotides line up with TRBD2. Germline V gene sequence: CDR1 SGHVS, CDR2 FQNEAQ. After removal of 5 bases from V and 4 bases from J, the junction contained 11 bases not matched to a gene. This CDR3 contains 16 residues. The CDR3 region has the DNA TGTGCCAGCAGCCATCGCGATAGCGGGGTATCAGATACGCAGTATTTT. Translated: CASSHRDSGVSDTQYF.

CDR3 in amino acids: CASSPDPGQKPEKLFF. The CDR3 nucleotides read TGTGCCAGCAGCCCCGATCCGGGACAAAAGCCCGAAAAACTGTTTTTT. The chain is built from TRBV7-3 and TRBJ1-4, with a tentative D call TRBD1 (6 bases). The germline CDR1 and CDR2 sequences are SGHTA and FQGTGA. Deletions cut 5 bases from V and 8 bases from J, with 21 bases between. The CDR3 sequence is 16 residues long.

J is TRBJ2-3 and V is TRBV5-4; 8 bases line up with TRBD2. In germline, CDR1 is SGHNT, CDR2 YYREEE (reference sequence). Unmatched junction bases numbered 5, after V lost 4 bases and J lost 4 bases. The length of the CDR3 is 14 residues. In nucleotides, the CDR3 is TGTGCCAGCAGCCCATGGACTAGCCCAGATACGCAGTATTTT. The encoded protein is CASSPWTSPDTQYF. Combining the CDR3 with reference TRBV5-4 and TRBJ2-3 gives the whole variable domain ETGVTQSPTHLIKTRGQQVTLRCSSQSGHNTVSWYQQALGQGPQFIFQYYREEENGRGNFPPRFSGLQFPNYSSELNVNALELDDSALYLCASSPWTSPDTQYFGPGTRLTVL.

This clone has only a few counts. The V and J genes are TRBV6-6 and TRBJ1-3; D is unresolved. The V gene lost 2 bases and the J gene lost 0 bases, with 11 bases spanning the gap. Germline V lookup: CDR1 MNHNY, CDR2 SVGAGI (reference sequence). The CDR3 is 16 residues long. The CDR3 here is CASSYAQEVSGNTIYF. The CDR3 DNA sequence: TGTGCCAGCAGTTACGCGCAGGAGGTCTCTGGAAACACCATATATTTT.

V and J are TRBV6-5 and TRBJ2-5; TRBD2 agrees at 7 bases. The J call is uncertain, as TRBJ2-7 better fits the DNA end. The germline CDR1 and CDR2 sequences are MNHEY and SVGAGI. There are 12 residues in the CDR3. CDR3 sequence (DNA): TGTGCCAGCAGCAACGGGGGGAACGAGCAGTACTTC. Translating it yields CASSNGGNEQYF.

This chain connects TRBV6-5 to TRBJ2-3; D possibly corresponds to TRBD2 (6 bases). Looked up from germline, CDR1 is MNHEY and CDR2 is SVGAGI. The ends were cut back, 4 bases at V and 4 bases at J, with 12 bases in the middle. The CDR3 has 14 residues. The CDR3 here is CASSSGLVADTQYF. The CDR3 DNA is TGTGCCAGCAGTTCGGGACTCGTTGCAGATACGCAGTATTTT.

V usage is TRBV5-6 and J usage is TRBJ2-5; tentative D call: TRBD2 (6 bases). The germline V and J ends were trimmed by 4 bases and 9 bases, with 22 bases remaining between them. From germline, CDR1 is SGHDT and CDR2 YYEEEE. CDR3 length: 15 amino acids. The CDR3 sequence: CASSSYSIPVAAQYF. CDR3 sequence (DNA): TGTGCCAGCAGCAGCTATTCGATACCAGTAGCGGCCCAGTACTTC. Complete variable domain (other parts from reference TRBV5-6 and TRBJ2-5): DAGVTQSPTHLIKTRGQQVTLRCSPKSGHDTVSWYQQALGQGPQFIFQYYEEEERQRGNFPDRFSGHQFPNYSSELNVNALLLGDSALYLCASSSYSIPVAAQYFGPGTRLLVL.

The chain is built from TRBV6-6 and TRBJ2-2, with TRBD1 identical over 9 bases. The CDR3 has 16 amino acids. V lost 6 bases, J lost 0 bases, and 5 bases stayed unmatched. Per germline, CDR1 MNHNY and CDR2 SVGAGI (reference sequence). The CDR3 DNA reads TGTGCCAGCAGAACCACAGGGGGCGCGAACACCGGGGAGCTGTTTTTT. Translation: CASRTTGGANTGELFF.

This chain uses TRBV7-6 with TRBJ1-1; 11 bases match TRBD1. This CDR3 has 16 residues. J lost 2 bases, V lost 1 base, and 3 bases had no gene match. Germline values: CDR1 SGHVS, CDR2 FNYEAQ. DNA of the CDR3: TGTGCCAGCAGCTTAGGGGGGACAGGGGGTAACACTGAAGCTTTCTTT. The encoded protein is CASSLGGTGGNTEAFF.

This rearrangement joins TRBV18 to TRBJ2-3; D is uncertain. V dropped 0 bases and J dropped 3 bases, with 16 bases sitting between them. This CDR3 comprises 17 residues. CDR1 is KGHSH and CDR2 is LQKENI in the germline V gene. The chain's CDR3 is CASSPPFGGSGTDTQYF. CDR3 sequence (DNA): TGTGCCAGCTCACCACCCTTTGGTGGATCCGGGACAGATACGCAGTATTTT.

The chain uses TRBV4-1 and TRBJ2-7, with TRBD2 matching 9 bases. CDR1 MGHRA and CDR2 YSYEKL come from the germline V gene. The CDR3 extends over 14 amino acids. V lost 6 bases to trimming and J lost 2 bases; unmatched junction nucleotides: 5. The CDR3 nucleotides read TGCGCCAGCAGGGTCGCGGGGGGGCCCTACGAGCAGTACTTC. It translates to CASRVAGGPYEQYF.

This rearrangement joins TRBV18 to TRBJ1-6, with 7 bases that match TRBD1. Germline CDR1 KGHSH, CDR2 LQKENI. CDR3 length equals 17 residues. Trimming at V came to 0 bases and at J to 7 bases, leaving 9 bases not matched to a gene. The CDR3 sequence: CASSPPGRDSYNSPLHF. CDR3 nucleotide sequence: TGTGCCAGCTCACCACCAGGACGGGACAGTTACAATTCACCCCTCCACTTT.

The genes are TRBV11-1 and TRBJ2-3, with 7 positions matching TRBD2. Per germline, CDR1 SGHAT and CDR2 FQDESV (reference sequence). V gave up 0 bases and J gave up 4 bases; unmatched junction bases: 7. The CDR3 length is 16 residues. CDR3 region: CASSLARAGRADTQYF. The CDR3 region has the DNA TGTGCCAGCAGCTTAGCGAGGGCAGGGAGGGCAGATACGCAGTATTTT.

The chain uses TRBV7-9 and TRBJ1-1, with 10 nucleotides matching TRBD1. V was pared by 4 bases and J by 3 bases, with 5 bases of the junction left unmatched. CDR1 and CDR2 (germline): SEHNR, FQNEAQ (reference sequence). This CDR3 is 15 amino acids long. The chain's CDR3 is CASSWGTGVYTEAFF. The DNA of the CDR3 is TGTGCCAGCAGCTGGGGGACAGGGGTGTACACTGAAGCTTTCTTT.

This clone was detected a few times. V gene TRBV6-5 combines with J gene TRBJ2-5; no firm D call. The CDR3 extends over 13 amino acids. Looked up from germline, CDR1 is MNHEY and CDR2 is SVGAGI. The CDR3 coding sequence is TGTGCGACGAACGACCTCGTGAGGGAGACCCAGTACTTC. This gives the protein CATNDLVRETQYF.

The chain has TRBV9 and TRBJ2-7, with D possibly TRBD2 on 5 matching bases. CDR3 length: 14 amino acids. Germline CDR1 reads SGDLS; CDR2 reads YYNGEE. V lost 3 bases to trimming and J lost 1 base, with 11 bases between them. CDR3 sequence (DNA): TGTGCCAGCAGCGGCGGGCATTTATCCTACGAGCAGTACTTC. Translating it yields CASSGGHLSYEQYF. The full variable domain, in which reference TRBV9 and TRBJ2-7 provide the parts outside the CDR3, is DSGVTQTPKHLITATGQRVTLRCSPRSGDLSVYWYQQSLDQGLQFLIQYYNGEERAKGNILERFSAQQFPDLHSELNLSSLELGDSALYFCASSGGHLSYEQYFGPGTRLTVT.

The V and J genes are TRBV19 and TRBJ2-3; 8 nucleotides align to TRBD2. The V gene end was trimmed by 3 bases and the J gene end by 1 base; junction bases not matched to a gene: 3. Germline V CDR1 and CDR2: LNHDA, SQIVND (reference sequence). The CDR3 spans 15 residues. CDR3 coding DNA: TGTGCCAGTAGTATCGGGGGGGGAGGCACAGATACGCAGTATTTT. It translates to CASSIGGGGTDTQYF.

V is TRBV30 and J is TRBJ2-3; 7 bases are shared with TRBD2. The ends lost 3 bases at V and 0 bases at J; junction bases unmatched: 9. Looked up from germline, CDR1 is GTSNPN and CDR2 is SVGIG (reference sequence). The CDR3 runs 16 residues. The CDR3 loop is CAWRGGSGWSTDTQYF. In DNA form, the CDR3 reads TGTGCCTGGAGGGGGGGGTCCGGGTGGAGCACAGATACGCAGTATTTT.

The rearrangement joins TRBV5-4 to TRBJ2-2; D might be TRBD1 (6 bases). Germline V gene data show CDR1 as SGHNT and CDR2 as YYREEE (reference sequence). V was clipped by 3 bases and J by 8 bases, with 17 bases between them. This CDR3 has 15 amino acids. CDR3 nucleotides: TGTGCCAGCAGCTGGATACAGGGTCGCTCGGGGGAGCTGTTTTTT. Translation: CASSWIQGRSGELFF.

In this sample, this clone turned up once. The chain joins TRBV5-1 to TRBJ2-4, with 8 nucleotides matching TRBD1. This CDR3 has 16 residues. J was trimmed by 7 bases and V by 0 bases; bases with no gene match: 9. Germline V gene lookup returns CDR1 SGHRS and CDR2 YFSETQ. CDR3 region: CASSLVAGGLLNIQYF. The CDR3, as DNA: TGCGCCAGCAGCTTGGTAGCAGGGGGCTTGTTGAACATTCAGTACTTC. The variable domain in full, completed from reference TRBV5-1 and TRBJ2-4, reads KAGVTQTPRYLIKTRGQQVTLSCSPISGHRSVSWYQQTPGQGLQFLFEYFSETQRNKGNFPGRFSGRQFSNSRSEMNVSTLELGDSALYLCASSLVAGGLLNIQYFGAGTRLSVL.

The chain is built from TRBV7-2 and TRBJ2-7; no reliable D call. Germline assignment: CDR1 SGHTA and CDR2 FQGNSA. V shed 1 base and J shed 6 bases, with 13 bases lying between them. The CDR3 covers 14 residues. The CDR3: CASSLVARLGEQYF. CDR3 coding DNA: TGTGCCAGCAGCTTAGTTGCTAGATTGGGCGAGCAGTACTTC. The whole variable domain, filled in from reference TRBV7-2 and TRBJ2-7, reads GAGVSQSPSNKVTEKGKDVELRCDPISGHTALYWYRQSLGQGLEFLIYFQGNSAPDKSGLPSDRFSAERTGGSVSTLTIQRTQQEDSAVYLCASSLVARLGEQYFGPGTRLTVT.